These T cell receptor beta chains were read from a single sample in a study of early T cells in non-severe SARS-CoV-2 infection. One entry per CDR3 protein, called by TCRdb with MiXCR from the 5' RACE reads. The profile shows about 19,000 distinct CDR3 sequences, roughly 4.4% of them singletons. Sequenced input: whole blood. The receptors here all came from an adult who was a healthcare worker with PCR-confirmed SARS-CoV-2 infection or an uninfected control (not recorded which). Both conserved end residues are part of each CDR3. Each record gives: D gene, V gene, J gene, clone size, CDR3 DNA, CDR3 protein. D genes are given only for firm matches. Some rows have no size entry. The others give once, few or many, or a class for an expanded clone.

>NA|TRBV11-2|TRBJ1-1|many
TGTGCCAGCAGCTTAGGGAGCTCATATATCTGGAACACTGAAGCTTTCTTT
CASSLGSSYIWNTEAFF
>NA|TRBV7-2|TRBJ1-5|many
TGTGCCAGCAGCTATCGGGCTGATAGCAATCAGCCCCAGCATTTT
CASSYRADSNQPQHF
>NA|TRBV29-1|TRBJ2-2|NA
TGCAGCGTTGGAATCGGGGCCAACACCGGGGAGCTGTTTTTT
CSVGIGANTGELFF
>TRBD2|TRBV7-2|TRBJ2-1|many
TGTGCCAGCAGACAGGGTGGTAGCGGGGGGGCCAGTGAGCAGTTCTTC
CASRQGGSGGASEQFF
>NA|TRBV7-9|TRBJ2-5|many
TGTGCCAGCAGCTTACCCTTGGTAGGGGGAGAGACCCAGTACTTC
CASSLPLVGGETQYF
>NA|TRBV20-1|TRBJ2-7|medium-sized
TGCAGTGCTAGGCGGATAGCCGCCTACGAGCAGTACTTC
CSARRIAAYEQYF
>TRBD1|TRBV7-2|TRBJ2-5|few
TGTGCCAGCAGCTCTGGACAGGGGGAAGGAGAGACCCAGTACTTC
CASSSGQGEGETQYF
>TRBD1|TRBV19|TRBJ1-4|NA
TGTGCCAGTACCCCCAGGGGGGGGATTGAAAAACTGTTTTTT
CASTPRGGIEKLFF
>TRBD1|TRBV15|TRBJ2-7|many
TGTGCCACCAGCAGAGATATCCTGCAGGGGGCTAGCTACGAGCAGTACTTC
CATSRDILQGASYEQYF
>TRBD1|TRBV27|TRBJ1-2|many
TGTGCCAGCAGCCCCCGACAGGGGACCTATGGCTACACCTTC
CASSPRQGTYGYTF
>NA|TRBV6-6|TRBJ1-5|many
TGTGCCAGCAGTTTGACAAAACTTGGGGGTCAGCCCCAGCATTTT
CASSLTKLGGQPQHF
>NA|TRBV29-1|TRBJ2-3|many
TGCAGCTGGATCGGGGGCACAGATACGCAGTATTTT
CSWIGGTDTQYF
>NA|TRBV20-1|TRBJ1-2|medium-sized
TGCAGTGCCTATTCGGGCGACTATGGCTACACCTTC
CSAYSGDYGYTF
>NA|TRBV7-2|TRBJ2-7|many
TGTGCCAGCAGCTTAGGACCGGGGGCCTACGAGCAGTACTTC
CASSLGPGAYEQYF
>NA|TRBV7-2|TRBJ2-5|medium-sized
TGTGCCAGCAGCTTAGATTGGTCTGCGGGGACCCAGTACTTC
CASSLDWSAGTQYF
>NA|TRBV29-1|TRBJ1-1|NA
TGCAGCGTTGAAGGGCGGGCTCTTGAAGCTTTCTTT
CSVEGRALEAFF
>TRBD1|TRBV10-3|TRBJ1-2|many
TGTGCCATCAGATTGGGACAGGGCTTGTGGGGCTACACCTTC
CAIRLGQGLWGYTF
>NA|TRBV11-2|TRBJ2-7|NA
TGTGCCAGCAGCTTAGGAGGGGCGAATTACGAGCAGTACTTC
CASSLGGANYEQYF
>TRBD1|TRBV12-3/TRBV12-4|TRBJ2-1|many
TGTGCCAGCAGTTTCCGGGACAGTGCCTACAATGAGCAGTTCTTC
CASSFRDSAYNEQFF
>NA|TRBV20-1|TRBJ1-1|many
TGCAGTGCTACTCCAGGGATGGGCACTGAAGCTTTCTTT
CSATPGMGTEAFF
>NA|TRBV2|TRBJ1-5|many
TGTGCCAGCAGTGGTACAGGGAGCAATCAGCCCCAGCATTTT
CASSGTGSNQPQHF
>NA|TRBV12-2|TRBJ1-1|many
TGTGCAAGTCGTCCGGGGGCCAACCAAGGGACTGAAGCTTTCTTT
CASRPGANQGTEAFF
>NA|TRBV19|TRBJ2-1|few
TGTGCCACTTGGGGCCTTACCTACAATGAGCAGTTCTTC
CATWGLTYNEQFF
>NA|TRBV5-4|TRBJ1-6|many
TGTGCCAGCAGCCCTGGACCCCAACCCCTCCACTTT
CASSPGPQPLHF
>NA|TRBV7-8|TRBJ1-2|many
TGTGCCAGCAGCGAGAATGTGTTTACTTCTCGGAGCTATGGCTACACCTTC
CASSENVFTSRSYGYTF
>NA|TRBV7-9|TRBJ1-2|many
TGTGCCCCCGTCGTGGACGAACTCACCTTC
CAPVVDELTF
>NA|TRBV11-1|TRBJ2-3|many
TGTGCCAGCAGCTTTCTTGCCATCACAGATACGCAGTATTTT
CASSFLAITDTQYF
>NA|TRBV7-2|TRBJ1-2|many
TGTGCCAGCAGCTTAGTTCCCGGAGGAGGTGGCTACACCTTC
CASSLVPGGGGYTF
>NA|TRBV6-1|TRBJ2-7|many
TGTGCCAGCAGCACCGAGGGGGCCTACGAGCAGTACTTC
CASSTEGAYEQYF
>TRBD1|TRBV6-2/TRBV6-3|TRBJ2-1|many
TGTGCCAGCAGCCGCAGGACAGGGGGGTATGAGCAGTTCTTC
CASSRRTGGYEQFF
>NA|TRBV11-3|TRBJ2-3|many
TGTGCCAGCAGCCCGGGGCAGGCCACAGATACGCAGTATTTT
CASSPGQATDTQYF
>NA|TRBV7-3|TRBJ2-5|few
TGTGCCAGCAGCCCCGTTGGAACCCAAGAGACCCAGTACTTC
CASSPVGTQETQYF